A single sample is the source of the 10 T cell receptor beta chains below, sequenced in a study of T-cell memory formation after mild COVID-19. TCRdb re-called the 5' RACE reads through MiXCR, storing one row per CDR3 protein. The repertoire consists of around 140,000 distinct CDR3 sequences, with less than 25% occurring once and the leading ten covering roughly 24%. Material for sequencing was PBMCs or a T cell subset sorted from them (not recorded which). These receptors were obtained from an adult woman who had mild COVID-19 (a few samples of this study predate the infection). Cell type and time point are not known.

This clonotype rates as medium-sized. This chain links TRBV5-1 with TRBJ2-3; D is uncertain. V was clipped by 0 bases and J by 1 base, with 3 bases between them. The CDR3 is made up of 13 amino acids. Per germline, CDR1 SGHRS and CDR2 YFSETQ. CDR3 loop: CASSLGGTDTQYF. As DNA, the CDR3 is TGCGCCAGCAGCTTGGGGGGCACAGATACGCAGTATTTT. The whole variable domain, filled in from reference TRBV5-1 and TRBJ2-3, reads KAGVTQTPRYLIKTRGQQVTLSCSPISGHRSVSWYQQTPGQGLQFLFEYFSETQRNKGNFPGRFSGRQFSNSRSEMNVSTLELGDSALYLCASSLGGTDTQYFGPGTRLTVL.

The rearrangement links TRBV5-1 to TRBJ1-1; D call uncertain. Germline V gene data show CDR1 as SGHRS and CDR2 as YFSETQ. The V end was cut by 0 bases, the J end by 4 bases, with 7 bases between. The CDR3 extends over 13 amino acids. CDR3 amino acids: CASSLVASTEAFF. Here the CDR3 DNA reads TGCGCCAGCAGCTTGGTGGCCAGCACTGAAGCTTTCTTT.

The chain has TRBV7-9 and TRBJ2-1, with D unclear. V lost 1 base to trimming and J lost 12 bases, with 13 bases between them. This CDR3 has 13 residues. The germline V gene has CDR1 SEHNR and CDR2 FQNEAQ (reference sequence). CDR3: CASSLVSQRVQFF. Written as DNA, the CDR3 is TGTGCCAGCAGCTTAGTCAGTCAACGGGTGCAGTTCTTC.

The rearrangement joins TRBV15 to TRBJ1-5; possible D gene TRBD1, 6 bases. Trimming pared 1 base from V and 5 bases from J, leaving 12 bases between. Germline CDR1 is LNHNV and CDR2 is YYDKDF (reference sequence). This CDR3 comprises 15 residues. CDR3 in amino acids: CATSRARQGYQPQHF. As DNA, the CDR3 is TGTGCCACCAGCAGAGCGAGGCAGGGGTATCAGCCCCAGCATTTT.

This chain links TRBV7-3 with TRBJ2-5; 14 bases agree with TRBD2. Germline V gene data show CDR1 as SGHTA and CDR2 as FQGTGA. The CDR3 runs to 15 residues. Trimming removed 4 bases from V and 8 bases from J; junction bases left unmatched: 6. The CDR3 coding sequence is TGTGCCAGCAGCTCCTCCGGGACTAGCGGGAGTACCCAGTACTTC. It translates to CASSSSGTSGSTQYF.

The rearrangement joins TRBV29-1 to TRBJ2-3, with 8 positions matching TRBD2. After removal of 4 bases from V and 1 base from J, the junction contained 7 bases not matched to a gene. The germline gives CDR1 SQVTM, CDR2 ANQGSEA. The CDR3 loop spans 15 amino acids. DNA of the CDR3: TGCAGCGTTGTTCCTAGCGGGCCGGGCACAGATACGCAGTATTTT. Amino acids: CSVVPSGPGTDTQYF.

V gene TRBV6-2 or TRBV6-3 combines with J gene TRBJ2-5, with D hard to call. The CDR3 covers 11 residues. V lost 6 bases and J lost 3, with 5 bases in between. In germline, CDR1 is MNHEY, CDR2 SVGEGT. CDR3 in DNA: TGTGCCAGCAGCTGGGAAGAGACCCAGTACTTC. Translation: CASSWEETQYF.

The chain joins TRBV7-9 to TRBJ2-7; D gene ambiguous. This CDR3 has 12 amino acids. Germline lookup yields CDR1 SEHNR and CDR2 FQNEAQ (reference sequence). V dropped 1 base and J dropped 6 bases, with 7 bases sitting between them. CDR3 sequence (DNA): TGTGCCAGCAGCTTAGGGCGCGGCGAGCAGTACTTC. Translation: CASSLGRGEQYF.

This clonotype appeared a few times. V usage is TRBV7-9 and J usage is TRBJ2-4; TRBD2 aligns across 11 bases. CDR1 SEHNR and CDR2 FQNEAQ come from the germline V gene (reference sequence). The CDR3 totals 16 residues. Losses at the gene ends were 5 bases for V and 8 bases for J; bases not matched to a gene: 11. The CDR3 region is CASSLQGLAGSDIQYF. The CDR3 DNA follows: TGTGCCAGCAGCCTCCAAGGACTAGCGGGTTCTGACATTCAGTACTTC.

The chain couples TRBV7-8 to TRBJ1-1; D ambiguous. V lost 11 bases to trimming and J lost 6 bases, with 25 bases between them. Germline V CDR1 and CDR2: SGHVS, FQNEAQ. The CDR3 is made up of 15 amino acids. The CDR3: CAAVSGGFQRPEAFF. The CDR3 DNA reads TGTGCCGCCGTGTCAGGAGGGTTCCAGCGTCCTGAAGCTTTCTTT.